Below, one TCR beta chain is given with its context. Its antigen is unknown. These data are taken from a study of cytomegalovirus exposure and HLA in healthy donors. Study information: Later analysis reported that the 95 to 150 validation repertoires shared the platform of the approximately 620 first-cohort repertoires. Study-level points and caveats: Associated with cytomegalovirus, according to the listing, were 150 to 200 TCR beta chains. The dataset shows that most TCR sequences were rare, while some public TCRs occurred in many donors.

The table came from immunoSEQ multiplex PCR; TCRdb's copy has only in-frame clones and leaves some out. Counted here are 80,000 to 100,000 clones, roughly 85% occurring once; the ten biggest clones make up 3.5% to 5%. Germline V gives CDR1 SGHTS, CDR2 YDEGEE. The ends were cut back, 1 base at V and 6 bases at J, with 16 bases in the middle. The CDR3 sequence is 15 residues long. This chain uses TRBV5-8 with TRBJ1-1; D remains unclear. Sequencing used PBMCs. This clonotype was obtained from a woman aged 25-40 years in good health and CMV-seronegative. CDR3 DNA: TGTGCCAGCAGCTTGACCGGGATCCCTTACGCTGAAGCTTTCTTT. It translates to CASSLTGIPYAEAFF.